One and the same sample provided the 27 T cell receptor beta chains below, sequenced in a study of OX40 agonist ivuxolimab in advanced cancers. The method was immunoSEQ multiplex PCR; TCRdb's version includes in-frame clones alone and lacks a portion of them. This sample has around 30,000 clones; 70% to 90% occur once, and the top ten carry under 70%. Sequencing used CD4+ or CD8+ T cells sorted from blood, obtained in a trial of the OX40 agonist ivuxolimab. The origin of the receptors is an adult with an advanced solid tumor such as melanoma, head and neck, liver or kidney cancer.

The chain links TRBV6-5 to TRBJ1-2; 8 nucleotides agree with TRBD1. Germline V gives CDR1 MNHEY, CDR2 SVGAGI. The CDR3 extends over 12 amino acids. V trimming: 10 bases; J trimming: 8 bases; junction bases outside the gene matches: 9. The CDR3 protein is CATSPGGGGYTF. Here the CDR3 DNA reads TGTGCCACTTCCCCAGGGGGCGGGGGCTACACCTTC.

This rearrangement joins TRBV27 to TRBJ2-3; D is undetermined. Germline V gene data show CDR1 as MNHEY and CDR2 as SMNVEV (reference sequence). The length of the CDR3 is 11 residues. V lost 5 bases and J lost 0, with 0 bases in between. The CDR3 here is CASSSTDTQYF. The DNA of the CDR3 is TGTGCCAGCAGTAGCACAGATACGCAGTATTTT.

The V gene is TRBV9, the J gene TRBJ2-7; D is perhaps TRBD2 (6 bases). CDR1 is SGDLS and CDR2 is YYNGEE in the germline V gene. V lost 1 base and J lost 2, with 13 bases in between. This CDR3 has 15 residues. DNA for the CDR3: TGTGCCAGCAGCGTATTGGGGGGTCCCCCCTACGAGCAGTACTTC. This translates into CASSVLGGPPYEQYF. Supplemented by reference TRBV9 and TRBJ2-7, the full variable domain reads DSGVTQTPKHLITATGQRVTLRCSPRSGDLSVYWYQQSLDQGLQFLIQYYNGEERAKGNILERFSAQQFPDLHSELNLSSLELGDSALYFCASSVLGGPPYEQYFGPGTRLTVT.

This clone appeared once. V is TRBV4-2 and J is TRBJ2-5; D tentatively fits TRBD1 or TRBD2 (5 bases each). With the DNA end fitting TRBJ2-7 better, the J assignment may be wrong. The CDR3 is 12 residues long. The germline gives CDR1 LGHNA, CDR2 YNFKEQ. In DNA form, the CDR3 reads TGTGCCAGCAGCCAAGAGGGGGACGAGCAGTACTTC. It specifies CASSQEGDEQYF.

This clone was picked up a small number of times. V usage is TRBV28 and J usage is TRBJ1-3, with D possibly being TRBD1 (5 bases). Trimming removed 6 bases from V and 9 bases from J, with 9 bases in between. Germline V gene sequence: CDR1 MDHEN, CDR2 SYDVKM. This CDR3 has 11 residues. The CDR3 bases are TGTGCCAGCAGCCTGGGGGGCACCATATATTTT. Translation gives CASSLGGTIYF.

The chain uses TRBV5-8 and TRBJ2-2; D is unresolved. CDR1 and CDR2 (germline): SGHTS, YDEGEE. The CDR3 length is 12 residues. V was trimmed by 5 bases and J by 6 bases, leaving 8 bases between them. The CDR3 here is CASSRGPGELFF. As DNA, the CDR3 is TGTGCCAGCAGTCGCGGACCCGGGGAGCTGTTTTTT.

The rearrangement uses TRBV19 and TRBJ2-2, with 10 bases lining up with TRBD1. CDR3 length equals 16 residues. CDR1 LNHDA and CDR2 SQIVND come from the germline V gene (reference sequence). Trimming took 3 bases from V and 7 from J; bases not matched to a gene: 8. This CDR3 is CASSIPDRGPFGELFF. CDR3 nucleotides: TGTGCCAGTAGTATCCCTGACAGGGGGCCTTTCGGGGAGCTGTTTTTT.

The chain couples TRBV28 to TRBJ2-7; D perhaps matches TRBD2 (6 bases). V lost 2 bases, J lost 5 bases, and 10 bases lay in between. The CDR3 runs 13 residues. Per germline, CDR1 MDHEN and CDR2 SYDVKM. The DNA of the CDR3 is TGTGCCAGCAGTTTAATCGGGAGCGACGAGCAGTACTTC. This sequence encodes CASSLIGSDEQYF. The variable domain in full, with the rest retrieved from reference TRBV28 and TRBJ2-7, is DVKVTQSSRYLVKRTGEKVFLECVQDMDHENMFWYRQDPGLGLRLIYFSYDVKMKEKGDIPEGYSVSREKKERFSLILESASTNQTSMYLCASSLIGSDEQYFGPGTRLTVT.

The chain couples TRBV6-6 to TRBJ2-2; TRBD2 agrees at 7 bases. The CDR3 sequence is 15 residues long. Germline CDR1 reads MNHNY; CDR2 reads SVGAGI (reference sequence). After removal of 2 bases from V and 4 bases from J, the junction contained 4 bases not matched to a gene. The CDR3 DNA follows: TGTGCCAGCAGTTACACCGGCGGGGGCACCGGGGAGCTGTTTTTT. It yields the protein CASSYTGGGTGELFF.

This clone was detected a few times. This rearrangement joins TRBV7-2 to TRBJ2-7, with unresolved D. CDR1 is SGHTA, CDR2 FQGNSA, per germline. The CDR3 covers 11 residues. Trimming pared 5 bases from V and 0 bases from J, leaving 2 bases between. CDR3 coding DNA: TGTGCCAGCAGCACCTCCTACGAGCAGTACTTC. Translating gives CASSTSYEQYF.

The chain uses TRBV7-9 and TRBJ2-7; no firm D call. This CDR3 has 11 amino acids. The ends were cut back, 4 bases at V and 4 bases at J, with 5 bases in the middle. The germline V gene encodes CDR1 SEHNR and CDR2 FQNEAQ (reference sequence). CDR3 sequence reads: CASSSAYEQYF. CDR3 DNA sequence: TGTGCCAGCAGCTCCGCTTACGAGCAGTACTTC.

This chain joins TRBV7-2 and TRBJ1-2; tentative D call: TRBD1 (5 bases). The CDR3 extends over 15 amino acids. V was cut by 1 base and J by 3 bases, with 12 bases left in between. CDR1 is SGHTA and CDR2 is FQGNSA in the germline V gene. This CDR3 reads CASSLDFSGHYGYTF. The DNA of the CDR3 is TGTGCCAGCAGCTTAGATTTTTCAGGGCACTATGGCTACACCTTC.

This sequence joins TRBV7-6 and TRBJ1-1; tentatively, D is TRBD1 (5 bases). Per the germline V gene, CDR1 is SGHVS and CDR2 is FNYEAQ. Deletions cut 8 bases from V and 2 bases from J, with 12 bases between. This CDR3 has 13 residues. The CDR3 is CASQGTPNTEAFF. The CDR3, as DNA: TGTGCCAGCCAAGGGACTCCTAACACTGAAGCTTTCTTT.

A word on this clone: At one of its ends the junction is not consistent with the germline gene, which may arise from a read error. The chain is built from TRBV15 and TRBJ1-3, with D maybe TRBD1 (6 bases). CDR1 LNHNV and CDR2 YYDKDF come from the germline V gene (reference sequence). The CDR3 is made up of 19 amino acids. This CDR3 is CATSRGMALDSSSGSTIYF. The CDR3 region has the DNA TGTGCCACCAGCAGAGGGATGGCCCTGGACAGCAGCTCTGGAAGCACCATATATTTT. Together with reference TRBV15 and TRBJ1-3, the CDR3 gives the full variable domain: DAMVIQNPRYQVTQFGKPVTLSCSQTLNHNVMYWYQQKSSQAPKLLFHYYDKDFNNEADTPDNFQSRRPNTSFCFLDIRSPGLGDTAMYLCATSRGMALDSSSGSTIYFGEGSWLTVV.

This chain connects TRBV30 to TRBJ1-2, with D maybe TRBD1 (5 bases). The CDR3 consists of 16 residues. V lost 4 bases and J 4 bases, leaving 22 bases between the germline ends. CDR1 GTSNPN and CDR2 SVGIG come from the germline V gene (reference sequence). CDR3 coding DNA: TGTGCCTGGAAGGGAGTAGGTGGGGGTGTTTCCTATGGCTACACCTTC. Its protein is CAWKGVGGGVSYGYTF.

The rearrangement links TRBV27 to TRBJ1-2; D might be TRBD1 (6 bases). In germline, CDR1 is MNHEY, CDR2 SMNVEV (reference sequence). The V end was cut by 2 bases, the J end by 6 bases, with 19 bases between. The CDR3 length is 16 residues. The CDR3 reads CASSLGGVGGNDGYTF. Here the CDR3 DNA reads TGTGCCAGCAGTTTAGGGGGCGTCGGCGGGAATGATGGCTACACCTTC.

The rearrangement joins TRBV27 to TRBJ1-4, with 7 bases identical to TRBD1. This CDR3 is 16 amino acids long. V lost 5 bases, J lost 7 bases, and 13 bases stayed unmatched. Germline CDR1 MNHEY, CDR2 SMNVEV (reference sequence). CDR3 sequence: CASSPLLDRTSEKLFF. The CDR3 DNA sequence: TGTGCCAGCAGTCCCCTGTTGGACAGGACCTCTGAAAAACTGTTTTTT. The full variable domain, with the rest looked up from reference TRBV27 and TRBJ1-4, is EAQVTQNPRYLITVTGKKLTVTCSQNMNHEYMSWYRQDPGLGLRQIYYSMNVEVTDKGDVPEGYKVSRKEKRNFPLILESPSPNQTSLYFCASSPLLDRTSEKLFFGSGTQLSVL.

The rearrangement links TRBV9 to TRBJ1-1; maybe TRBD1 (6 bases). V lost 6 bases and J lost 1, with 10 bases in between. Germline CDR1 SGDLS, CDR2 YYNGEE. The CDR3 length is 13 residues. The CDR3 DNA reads TGTGCCAGCATTATGGACAGGAACACTGAAGCTTTCTTT. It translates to CASIMDRNTEAFF.

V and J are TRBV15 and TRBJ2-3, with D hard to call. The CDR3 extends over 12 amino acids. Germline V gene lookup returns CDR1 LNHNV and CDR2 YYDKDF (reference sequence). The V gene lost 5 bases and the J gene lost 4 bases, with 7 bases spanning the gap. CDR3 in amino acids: CATSLKADTQYF. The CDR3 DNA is TGTGCCACCAGCCTCAAAGCAGATACGCAGTATTTT.

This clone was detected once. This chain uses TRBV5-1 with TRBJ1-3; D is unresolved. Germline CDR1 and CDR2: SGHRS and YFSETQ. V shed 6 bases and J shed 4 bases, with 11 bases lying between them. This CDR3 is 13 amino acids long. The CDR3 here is CASTGPEGNTIYF. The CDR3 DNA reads TGCGCCAGCACAGGACCTGAGGGAAACACCATATATTTT.

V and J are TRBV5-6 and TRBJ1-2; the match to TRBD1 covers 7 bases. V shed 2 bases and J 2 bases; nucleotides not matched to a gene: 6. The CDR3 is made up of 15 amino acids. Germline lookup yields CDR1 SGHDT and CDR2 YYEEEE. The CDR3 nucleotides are TGTGCCAGCAGCTTCCGCCGGGACAGAAACTATGGCTACACCTTC. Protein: CASSFRRDRNYGYTF. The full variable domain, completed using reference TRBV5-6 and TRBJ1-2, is DAGVTQSPTHLIKTRGQQVTLRCSPKSGHDTVSWYQQALGQGPQFIFQYYEEEERQRGNFPDRFSGHQFPNYSSELNVNALLLGDSALYLCASSFRRDRNYGYTFGSGTRLTVV.

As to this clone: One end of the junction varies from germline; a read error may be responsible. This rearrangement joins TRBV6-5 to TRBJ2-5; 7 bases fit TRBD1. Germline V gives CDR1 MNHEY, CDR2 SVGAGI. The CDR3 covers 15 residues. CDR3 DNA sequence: TGTGCCAGCAGTTACTTGGGTGGGACAGTGGATTCCCCAGACTTC. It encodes CASSYLGGTVDSPDF.

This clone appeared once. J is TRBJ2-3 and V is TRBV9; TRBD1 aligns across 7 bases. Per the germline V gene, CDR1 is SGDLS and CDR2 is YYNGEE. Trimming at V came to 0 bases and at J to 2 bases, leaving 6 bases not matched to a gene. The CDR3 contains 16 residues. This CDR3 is CASSVAGTDFTDTQYF. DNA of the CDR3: TGTGCCAGCAGCGTAGCTGGGACAGACTTCACAGATACGCAGTATTTT.

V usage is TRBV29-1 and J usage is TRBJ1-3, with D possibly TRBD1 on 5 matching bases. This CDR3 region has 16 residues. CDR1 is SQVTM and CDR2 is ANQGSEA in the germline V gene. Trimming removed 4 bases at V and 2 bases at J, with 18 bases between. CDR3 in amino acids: CSVVAIEGWAGNTIYF. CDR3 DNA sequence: TGCAGCGTTGTCGCGATTGAGGGGTGGGCTGGAAACACCATATATTTT.

The CDR3 coding sequence is TGCGCCAGCAGCCAAGAAAGACAGGGCGGCTCTGGGGCCAACGTCCTGACTTTC. Amino acid sequence: CASSQERQGGSGANVLTF. The chain couples TRBV4-3 to TRBJ2-6; 7 nucleotides agree with TRBD1. CDR3 length equals 18 residues. The germline V gene encodes CDR1 LGHNA and CDR2 YSLEER. The ends lost 0 bases at V and 0 bases at J; junction bases unmatched: 5.

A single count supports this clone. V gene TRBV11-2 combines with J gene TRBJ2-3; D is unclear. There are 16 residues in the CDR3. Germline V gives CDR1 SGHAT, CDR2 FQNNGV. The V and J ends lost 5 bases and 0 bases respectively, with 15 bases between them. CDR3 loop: CASSLDVLTSTDTQYF. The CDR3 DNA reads TGTGCCAGCAGCCTGGACGTACTTACTAGCACAGATACGCAGTATTTT.

CDR3 coding DNA: TGTGCCAGCAGCTTAGGGGGTGAAGCTTTCTTT. Residues: CASSLGGEAFF. The chain uses TRBV7-2 and TRBJ1-1; D remains unclear. V shed 1 base and J shed 7 bases, with 4 bases lying between them. CDR3 length: 11 amino acids. From germline, CDR1 is SGHTA and CDR2 FQGNSA.